This T cell receptor (beta chain) is from a study of T cell changes during pregnancy in multiple sclerosis. The CDR3 spans 15 residues. Trimming removed 7 bases from V and 1 base from J, with 16 bases in between. CDR1 and CDR2 from the germline V gene are MNHNY and SVGAGI (reference sequence). Clones were read by immunoSEQ multiplex PCR, and TCRdb kept only the in-frame ones, dropping some. The table shows tens of thousands of clones, with roughly 90% occurring only once. Sequenced here: CD8+ T cells from peripheral blood mononuclear cells, sampled after pregnancy. J is TRBJ1-2 and V is TRBV6-6; D remains unclear. The sequence was collected from a female donor with multiple sclerosis, enrolled in a pregnancy study. CDR3 protein: CASTESGLHNYGYTF. CDR3 sequence (DNA): TGTGCCAGCACGGAAAGCGGACTTCATAACTATGGCTACACCTTC.